Detailed here is one TCR beta chain. Its target is unknown. The data stem from a study of cytomegalovirus exposure and HLA in healthy donors. Study context: Unique TCRs from HLA-typed donors, roughly 87 million of them, were held in an early data release. General observations from the study: Cytomegalovirus association was listed for around 170 TCR beta chains. An observed cluster of highly shared sequence variants was recorded as a likely sequencing artifact. The sole available immune exposure information was CMV serostatus.

With 6 bases removed from V and 5 bases from J, the gap between germline ends came to 19 bases. Germline lookup yields CDR1 MNHNY and CDR2 SVGAGI (reference sequence). The CDR3 loop spans 15 amino acids. The study ran its PCR with 60 Vbeta and 13 Jbeta primers. TCRdb's table, derived via immunoSEQ multiplex PCR, lists solely in-frame clones and lacks some. The sample has around 100,000 clones, roughly 85% seen once; the top ten hold 22%. The chain is built from TRBV6-6 and TRBJ1-1; no reliable D call. Sequenced material: PBMCs. The clonotype was recovered from a man aged 25-40 years in good health and CMV-seropositive. The CDR3 protein is CASSRLEGGRTEAFF. CDR3 DNA sequence: TGTGCCAGCAGCCGCCTAGAAGGCGGCCGGACTGAAGCTTTCTTT.